This TCR beta chain derives from a study of graft-versus-host responses after intestinal transplantation. There are 13 residues in the CDR3. V was shortened by 6 bases and J by 2 bases, with 10 bases between the two germline ends. CDR1 and CDR2 (germline): KGHSH, LQKENI. This clone appeared a single time. Once graft tissue had been processed, intraepithelial and lamina propria lymphocytes were released. Clones were sequenced by immunoSEQ multiplex PCR, and TCRdb holds only the in-frame ones, with some missing. The data hold roughly 36,000 clones, with roughly nine tenths observed a single time. The chain joins TRBV18 to TRBJ1-2; D is ambiguous. Sequencing used ileum tissue, obtained around 190 days after intestinal transplant. The TCR originated in a human patient who received an intestinal transplant, so some T cells may come from the graft donor. CDR3 residues: CASSQTENYGYTF. For the CDR3, the DNA is TGTGCCAGCTCCCAGACTGAGAACTATGGCTACACCTTC.